Below, 24 T cell receptor beta chains from the same sample are listed, as sequenced in a study of graft-versus-host responses after intestinal transplantation. The protocol was immunoSEQ multiplex PCR, while the TCRdb copy is restricted to in-frame clones and leaves out a portion. The sample has around 78,000 clones; around 86% are singletons. Antigen specificity for these receptors is unknown. The input for sequencing was unstimulated CD8+ T cells sorted from spleen or lymph node cells, taken before transplant. The source of these receptors is a human donor who was the organ donor for an intestinal transplant.

This clone was picked up a small number of times. This sequence joins TRBV6-5 and TRBJ2-1, with 9 bases matching TRBD2. The CDR3 is 16 amino acids. CDR1 is MNHEY and CDR2 is SVGAGI in the germline V gene. V dropped 4 bases and J dropped 8; count of bases not matched to a gene: 12. The CDR3: CASSSTGGGARDEQFF. For the CDR3, the DNA is TGTGCCAGCAGTTCCACGGGCGGGGGGGCCCGGGATGAGCAGTTCTTC.

The chain links TRBV7-8 to TRBJ2-5; the match to TRBD1 covers 8 bases. The J call is in doubt because the DNA end fits TRBJ2-7 better. Germline CDR1 reads SGHVS; CDR2 reads FQNEAQ. This CDR3 is 16 amino acids long. The CDR3 here is CASSTPDRARYGEQYF. The CDR3 nucleotides are TGTGCCAGCAGTACCCCGGACAGGGCCCGCTATGGCGAGCAGTACTTC.

This clone was seen more than once but under ten times. The chain is built from TRBV11-3 and TRBJ2-7, with D tentatively TRBD2 (6 bases). Trimming removed 1 base from V and 7 bases from J, with 14 bases in between. Germline V CDR1 and CDR2: SGHNT, YENEEA. The CDR3 runs 14 residues. The CDR3 loop reads CASSLGPSAREQYF. CDR3 in DNA: TGTGCCAGCAGCTTAGGTCCTAGCGCTAGGGAGCAGTACTTC.

This chain uses TRBV11-2 with TRBJ2-3, with 8 bases matching TRBD2. The CDR3 consists of 15 residues. J gave up 7 bases and V 4 bases, and 10 bases lay outside the gene matches. Germline CDR1 SGHAT, CDR2 FQNNGV. The CDR3 region has the DNA TGTGCCAGCAGCTCCCTTGGGGCGGGGGGAAATACGCAGTATTTT. Translated: CASSSLGAGGNTQYF.

The chain is built from TRBV30 and TRBJ2-7; TRBD1 matches 7 bases. The J segment lost 0 bases and the V segment lost 3 bases, leaving 5 bases of the junction unmatched. The germline V gene encodes CDR1 GTSNPN and CDR2 SVGIG (reference sequence). CDR3 size: 14 residues. The chain's CDR3 is CAWRDRATSYEQYF. The CDR3 coding sequence is TGTGCCTGGAGAGACAGGGCTACCTCCTACGAGCAGTACTTC.

The chain couples TRBV2 to TRBJ1-2, with TRBD1 matching over 8 bases. J gave up 6 bases and V 3 bases, and 6 bases lay outside the gene matches. The CDR3 loop spans 14 amino acids. The germline gives CDR1 SNHLY, CDR2 FYNNEI. CDR3 protein: CASSDWAGGNGYTF. The CDR3 region has the DNA TGTGCCAGCAGTGATTGGGCAGGGGGCAATGGCTACACCTTC.

The chain joins TRBV7-8 to TRBJ2-5; 9 bases are a match to TRBD1. Germline CDR1 reads SGHVS; CDR2 reads FQNEAQ. This CDR3 contains 15 residues. The trim removed 5 bases at V and 2 bases at J, leaving 6 bases unmatched. This chain's CDR3 is CASSPTGQGQETQYF. CDR3 nucleotide sequence: TGTGCCAGCAGCCCTACGGGACAGGGACAAGAGACCCAGTACTTC. Using reference TRBV7-8 and TRBJ2-5 for the parts outside the CDR3, the full variable domain is GAGVSQSPRYKVAKRGQDVALRCDPISGHVSLFWYQQALGQGPEFLTYFQNEAQLDKSGLPSDRFFAERPEGSVSTLKIQRTQQEDSAVYLCASSPTGQGQETQYFGPGTRLLVL.

In its sample, this clone is medium-sized. The rearrangement joins TRBV28 to TRBJ2-7; 10 nucleotides align to TRBD2. Germline loops: CDR1 MDHEN, CDR2 SYDVKM. There are 15 residues in the CDR3. J lost 2 bases, V lost 6 bases, and 7 bases had no gene match. The CDR3 loop is CASRYGSGGAYEQYF. CDR3 coding DNA: TGTGCCAGCAGGTATGGCAGCGGGGGGGCCTACGAGCAGTACTTC.

The chain employs TRBV4-1 and TRBJ2-5; D remains unclear. The DNA matches TRBJ2-7 better at its end, which makes the J call doubtful. In germline, CDR1 is MGHRA, CDR2 YSYEKL. This CDR3 spans 15 amino acids. The CDR3 coding sequence is TGCGCCAGCAGCCAAGAGCGGACCTCAGGCTACGAGCAGTACTTC. It encodes CASSQERTSGYEQYF.

This sequence joins TRBV7-8 and TRBJ2-7; D not resolved. The CDR3 is 15 amino acids. The germline V and J ends were trimmed by 5 bases and 2 bases, with 16 bases remaining between them. Germline V gene data show CDR1 as SGHVS and CDR2 as FQNEAQ. CDR3 coding DNA: TGTGCCAGCAGCCCGATTTCTGGCGTACCCTACGAGCAGTACTTC. Protein sequence: CASSPISGVPYEQYF.

V is TRBV4-2 and J is TRBJ2-6; 8 bases are shared with TRBD2. Looked up from germline, CDR1 is LGHNA and CDR2 is YNFKEQ. The CDR3 covers 17 residues. Trimming cost V 1 base and J 0 bases; bases outside gene matches: 2. CDR3 DNA sequence: TGTGCCAGCAGCCAAGGGACTAGCTCCTCTGGGGCCAACGTCCTGACTTTC. Its protein product is CASSQGTSSSGANVLTF.

CDR3 region: CASSLFGHPNTGELFF. The CDR3 DNA reads TGTGCCAGCAGTTTGTTCGGACACCCGAACACCGGGGAGCTGTTTTTT. The chain joins TRBV28 to TRBJ2-2; D possibly corresponds to TRBD1 (5 bases). The V gene's germline CDR1 is MDHEN and CDR2 SYDVKM. V was shortened by 3 bases and J by 0 bases, with 11 bases between the two germline ends. The CDR3 runs to 16 residues.

The rearrangement uses TRBV28 and TRBJ1-1; D gene unclear. Germline CDR1 reads MDHEN; CDR2 reads SYDVKM. CDR3 length: 14 amino acids. V lost 5 bases and J lost 2, with 12 bases in between. Here the CDR3 reads CASSPEGINTEAFF. CDR3 nucleotide sequence: TGTGCCAGCAGTCCCGAAGGAATAAACACTGAAGCTTTCTTT.

The chain recombines TRBV19 with TRBJ2-3; 10 bases agree with TRBD2. The CDR3 contains 16 residues. The V segment lost 1 base and the J segment 4 bases; nucleotides outside the gene matches: 5. Germline CDR1 reads LNHDA; CDR2 reads SQIVND (reference sequence). In DNA form, the CDR3 reads TGTGCCAGTAGTATAGCAGCCGGGACTAGCGCAGATACGCAGTATTTT. Amino acids: CASSIAAGTSADTQYF.

In this sample, this clone turned up once. The chain is built from TRBV4-2 and TRBJ2-7, with TRBD2 identical over 14 bases. The J segment lost 6 bases and the V segment lost 4 bases, leaving 8 bases of the junction unmatched. CDR1 LGHNA and CDR2 YNFKEQ come from the germline V gene. There are 16 residues in the CDR3. This chain's CDR3 is CASSPTGTSGGLEQYF. The CDR3 region has the DNA TGTGCCAGCAGCCCGACCGGGACTAGCGGGGGTCTCGAGCAGTACTTC.

This clone was counted at least ten times. The chain uses TRBV2 and TRBJ2-5; 12 bases are shared with TRBD1. Germline trimming cut 5 bases from V and 5 bases from J; bases unmatched to any gene: 9. The CDR3 has 16 residues. The germline CDR1 and CDR2 sequences are SNHLY and FYNNEI. The CDR3 loop is CASSTGTGGAGETQYF. CDR3 bases: TGTGCCAGCAGTACCGGGACAGGGGGCGCGGGGGAGACCCAGTACTTC.

This rearrangement joins TRBV29-1 to TRBJ2-7; a weak D match, TRBD2 (5 bases). This CDR3 is 17 amino acids long. Trimming took 0 bases from V and 3 from J, leaving 21 bases between them. Looked up from germline, CDR1 is SQVTM and CDR2 is ANQGSEA. Written as DNA, the CDR3 is TGCAGCGTTGAAGATAAAGAGGGCCCAACAGACTACTACGAGCAGTACTTC. It encodes CSVEDKEGPTDYYEQYF.

The chain combines TRBV5-4 with TRBJ1-1; D is ambiguous. This CDR3 is 12 amino acids long. Trimming took off 2 bases at V and 6 bases at J, with 8 bases between the two ends. Germline CDR1 SGHNT, CDR2 YYREEE (reference sequence). CDR3 sequence reads: CASSLSGPEAFF. Here the CDR3 DNA reads TGTGCCAGCAGCTTATCAGGCCCTGAAGCTTTCTTT.

This chain's CDR3 is CASSTDRGSYEKLFF. The CDR3 DNA reads as TGTGCCAGCAGCACAGACAGGGGATCGTATGAAAAACTGTTTTTT. V is TRBV11-2 and J is TRBJ1-4, with 8 bases that match TRBD1. CDR1 is SGHAT and CDR2 is FQNNGV in the germline V gene. The CDR3 sequence is 15 residues long. The junction had 8 bases not matched to a gene; V was cut back by 5 bases and J by 6 bases.

The chain couples TRBV5-1 to TRBJ1-3, with D perhaps matching TRBD1 (6 bases). V lost 3 bases and J lost 7, with 14 bases in between. The germline V gene has CDR1 SGHRS and CDR2 YFSETQ. This CDR3 spans 14 amino acids. Here the CDR3 reads CASSWGRGSNTIYF. In nucleotides, the CDR3 is TGCGCCAGCAGCTGGGGCAGGGGATCCAACACCATATATTTT.

This sequence joins TRBV28 and TRBJ1-2; no firm D call. Germline CDR1 and CDR2: MDHEN and SYDVKM. The CDR3 loop spans 12 amino acids. V was clipped by 5 bases and J by 5 bases, with 9 bases between them. CDR3 amino acids: CASSPLRYGYTF. The CDR3 coding sequence is TGTGCCAGCAGTCCCCTCCGTTATGGCTACACCTTC.

The rearrangement links TRBV6-6 to TRBJ2-7; D remains unclear. CDR3 length equals 14 residues. Germline-derived CDR1 and CDR2 are MNHNY and SVGAGI (reference sequence). Trimming cost V 0 bases and J 3 bases, with 9 bases left between them. The CDR3 loop is CASSYSGAFYEQYF. The CDR3 nucleotides read TGTGCCAGCAGTTACTCCGGAGCATTCTACGAGCAGTACTTC.

In its sample, this clone was seen a few times. The chain combines TRBV4-1 with TRBJ1-3; 7 bases agree with TRBD1. V lost 11 bases and J lost 0; bases outside the gene matches: 10. This CDR3 has 15 amino acids. Germline-derived CDR1 and CDR2 are MGHRA and YSYEKL. CDR3 sequence (DNA): TGCGCCGGAGGGGACAGTCTTTACTCTGGAAACACCATATATTTT. Protein sequence: CAGGDSLYSGNTIYF.

The V gene is TRBV5-8, the J gene TRBJ1-5; D perhaps matches TRBD1 (6 bases). Germline values: CDR1 SGHTS, CDR2 YDEGEE. The CDR3 is 13 amino acids. Deletions cut 1 base from V and 4 bases from J, with 6 bases between. CDR3: CASSLRGNQPQHF. CDR3 coding DNA: TGTGCCAGCAGCTTGAGGGGGAATCAGCCCCAGCATTTT. Drawing the rest from reference TRBV5-8 and TRBJ1-5, the complete variable domain is EAGVTQSPTHLIKTRGQQATLRCSPISGHTSVYWYQQALGLGLQFLLWYDEGEERNRGNFPPRFSGRQFPNYSSELNVNALELEDSALYLCASSLRGNQPQHFGDGTRLSIL.